This section outlines one TCR beta chain sequence together with its context. No antigen is known for it. Base-call qualities are not available, and no considerably larger clone is one nucleotide away. The record originates from a study of T cell repertoires in cytomegalovirus infection (dated by TCRdb to 2018 to 2020). General notes on the study: Donor HLA type was relevant to the analysis, as public TCR beta signatures indicated carriage of CMV infection together with the matching HLA type. The paper's findings and limits, for the study overall: The ex vivo response was dominated by HLA-C-restricted CMV-specific TCR beta clonotypes, which also provided the single most frequent clonotype in two of eight donors. In both this cohort and an independent roughly 350-donor cohort, the cumulative frequency of public TCR beta family members distinguished carriers of CMV infection plus the relevant HLA type.

The CDR1 and CDR2 encoded by the germline V gene (reference sequence) are SGHAT and FQDESV. The CDR3 holds 12 amino acids from the cysteine to the phenylalanine. Just the 36-base CDR3 DNA is kept, in frame starting at base 1. V loses 2 bases, J loses 7 bases, and the germline ends lie 6 bases apart. These reads were obtained on an Illumina HiSeq 1500. The public reads were reprocessed in TCRdb via fastp at Q25 and MiXCR, keeping in-frame beta chains. CDR3 protein sequences are deduplicated, and each keeps its most common genes and DNA. In all, the sample holds roughly 100,000 distinct CDR3 sequences, and about 17% of those were seen once. Jointly, the top ten make up over 8% of the sample.

The rearrangement joined TRBV11-1 to TRBJ2-1, with the D gene uncertain. The sequencing input was PBMCs. The source is a human donor in good health (CMV status not recorded). Some clones in this sample may be carry-over from other donors' samples. CDR3 reads: CASSLLINEQFF. The nucleotide sequence is given as TGTGCCAGCAGCTTACTTATTAATGAGCAGTTCTTC.